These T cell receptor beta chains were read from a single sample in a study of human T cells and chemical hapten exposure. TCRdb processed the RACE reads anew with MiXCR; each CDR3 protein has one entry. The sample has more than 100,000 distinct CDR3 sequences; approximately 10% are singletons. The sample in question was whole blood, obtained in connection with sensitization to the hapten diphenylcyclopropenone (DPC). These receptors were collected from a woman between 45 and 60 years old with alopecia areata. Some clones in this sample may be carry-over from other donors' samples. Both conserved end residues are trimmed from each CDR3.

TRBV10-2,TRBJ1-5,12,ASKNRGRNQPQH
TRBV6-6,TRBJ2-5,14,ASSYSRVALSETQY
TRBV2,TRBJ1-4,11,ASRGGVREKLF
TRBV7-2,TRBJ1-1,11,ASSPWIGAEAF
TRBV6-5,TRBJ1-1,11,ASSLAGRAEAF
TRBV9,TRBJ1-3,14,VSSEGGRRSGNTIY
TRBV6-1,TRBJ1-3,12,ASSRDKDGNTIY
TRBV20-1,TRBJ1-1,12,SAFRGRRYTEAF
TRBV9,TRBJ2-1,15,ASRSPPSGRAYNEQF
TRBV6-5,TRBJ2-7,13,ASSYSGLAGEEQY
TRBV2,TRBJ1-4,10,ASSLMNEKLF
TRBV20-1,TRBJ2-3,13,SATDQGAGTDTQY
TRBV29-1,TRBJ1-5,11,SARVDSNQPQH
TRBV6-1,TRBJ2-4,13,ASSFDLPAKNIQY
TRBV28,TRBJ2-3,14,ASSSRLAGPADTQY
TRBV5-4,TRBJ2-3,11,ASSWDSTDTQY
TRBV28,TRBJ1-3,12,ASSAQISGNTIY
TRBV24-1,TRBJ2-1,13,ATSDLGAPYNEQF
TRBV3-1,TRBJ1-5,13,ASSQDAGQGQPQH
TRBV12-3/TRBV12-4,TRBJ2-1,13,ASSPGTSGDNEQF
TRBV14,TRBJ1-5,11,ASSQGPDQPQH
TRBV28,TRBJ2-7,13,ASSSTGGQHYEQY
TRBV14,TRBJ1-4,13,ASSTGGAANEKLF
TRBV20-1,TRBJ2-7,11,SATWTSGYEQY
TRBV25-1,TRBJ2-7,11,ASSYIGSYEQY